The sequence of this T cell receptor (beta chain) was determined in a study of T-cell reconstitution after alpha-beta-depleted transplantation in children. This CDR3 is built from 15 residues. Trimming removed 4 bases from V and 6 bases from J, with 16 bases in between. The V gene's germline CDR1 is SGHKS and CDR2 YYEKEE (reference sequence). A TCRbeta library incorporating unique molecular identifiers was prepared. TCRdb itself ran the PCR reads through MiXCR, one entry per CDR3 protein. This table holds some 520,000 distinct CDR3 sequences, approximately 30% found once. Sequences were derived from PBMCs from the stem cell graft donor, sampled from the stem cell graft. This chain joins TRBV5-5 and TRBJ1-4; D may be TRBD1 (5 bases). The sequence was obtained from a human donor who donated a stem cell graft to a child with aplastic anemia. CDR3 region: CASSLRLGVDEKLFF. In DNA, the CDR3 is TGTGCCAGCAGCCTTCGGTTGGGGGTCGATGAAAAACTGTTTTTT.